Listed here is a single TCR beta chain. The data were obtained in a study of blood T cell repertoires in COVID-19. Profiling relied on immunoSEQ multiplex PCR, and the TCRdb table lists in-frame clones only, not all of them. The data contain 250,000 to 300,000 clones, nearly 90% of them seen just once; the ten biggest clones take up 0.65% to 0.9%. Germline assignment: CDR1 LNHDA and CDR2 SQIVND (reference sequence). Trimming cost V 5 bases and J 4 bases; bases outside gene matches: 5. The CDR3 has 15 amino acids. J is TRBJ2-6 and V is TRBV19, with 7 bases identical to TRBD1. The sample consisted of peripheral blood. The TCR originated in a woman aged 25 to 45 with acute or convalescent COVID-19. This CDR3 is CASSSTGAGANVLTF. The CDR3 coding sequence is TGTGCCAGTAGTTCTACAGGGGCGGGGGCCAACGTCCTGACTTTC.